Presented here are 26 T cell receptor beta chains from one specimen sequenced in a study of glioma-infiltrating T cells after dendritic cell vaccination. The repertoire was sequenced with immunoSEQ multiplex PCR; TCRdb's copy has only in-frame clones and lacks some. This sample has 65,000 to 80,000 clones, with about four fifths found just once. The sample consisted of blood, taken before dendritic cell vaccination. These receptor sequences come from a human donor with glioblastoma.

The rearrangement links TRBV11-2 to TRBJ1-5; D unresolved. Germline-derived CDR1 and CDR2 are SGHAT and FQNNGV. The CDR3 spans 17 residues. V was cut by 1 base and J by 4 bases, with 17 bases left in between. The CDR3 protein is CASSLAEATYPNQPQHF. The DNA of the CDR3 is TGTGCCAGCAGCTTAGCCGAAGCCACCTACCCTAATCAGCCCCAGCATTTT.

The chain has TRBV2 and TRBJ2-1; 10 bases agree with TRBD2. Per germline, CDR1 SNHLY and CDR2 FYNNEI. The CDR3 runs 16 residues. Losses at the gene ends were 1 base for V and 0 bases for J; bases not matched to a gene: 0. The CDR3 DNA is TGTGCCAGCAGTGAAGGACTAGCGGGCTCCTACAATGAGCAGTTCTTC. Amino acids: CASSEGLAGSYNEQFF.

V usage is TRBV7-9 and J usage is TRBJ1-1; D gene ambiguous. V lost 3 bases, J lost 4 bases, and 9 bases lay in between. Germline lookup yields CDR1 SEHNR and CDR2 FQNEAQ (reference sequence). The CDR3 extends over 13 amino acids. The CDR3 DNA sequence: TGTGCCAGCAGCTTCAGTCAGGCCACTGAAGCTTTCTTT. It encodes CASSFSQATEAFF.

The CDR3 sequence: CASSLDWSGGASEQFF. CDR3 nucleotides: TGTGCCAGCAGCTTGGACTGGAGCGGGGGGGCCTCTGAGCAGTTCTTC. The V and J genes are TRBV5-4 and TRBJ2-1; 10 bases agree with TRBD2. CDR1 and CDR2 from the germline V gene are SGHNT and YYREEE (reference sequence). V lost 0 bases and J lost 9; bases outside the gene matches: 9. The CDR3 has 16 residues.

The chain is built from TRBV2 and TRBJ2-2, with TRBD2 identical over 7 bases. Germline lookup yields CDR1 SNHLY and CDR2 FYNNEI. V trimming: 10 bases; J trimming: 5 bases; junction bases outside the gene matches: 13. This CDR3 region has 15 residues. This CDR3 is CAILTAREGTGELFF. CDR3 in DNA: TGTGCCATACTCACCGCCAGGGAGGGTACCGGGGAGCTGTTTTTT.

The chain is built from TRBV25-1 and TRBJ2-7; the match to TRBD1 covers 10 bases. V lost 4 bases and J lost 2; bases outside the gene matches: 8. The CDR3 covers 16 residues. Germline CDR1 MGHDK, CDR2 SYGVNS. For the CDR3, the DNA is TGTGCCAGCAGTGCCCCCGGGACAGGGGTCGCCTACGAGCAGTACTTC. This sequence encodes CASSAPGTGVAYEQYF.

This chain's CDR3 is CASSQAGRAPYEQYF. CDR3 DNA: TGTGCCAGCAGCCAAGCCGGGAGGGCTCCCTACGAGCAGTACTTC. V and J are TRBV13 and TRBJ2-7, with TRBD2 identical over 8 bases. The CDR3 is 15 residues long. Trimming at V came to 5 bases and at J to 2 bases, leaving 8 bases not matched to a gene. Per the germline V gene, CDR1 is PRHDT and CDR2 is FYEKMQ (reference sequence).

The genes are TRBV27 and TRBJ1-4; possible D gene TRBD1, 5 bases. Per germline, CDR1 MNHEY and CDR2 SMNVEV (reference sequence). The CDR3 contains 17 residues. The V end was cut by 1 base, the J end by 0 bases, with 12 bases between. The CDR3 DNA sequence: TGTGCCAGCAGTTTATACGGGGGGGACCCAACTAATGAAAAACTGTTTTTT. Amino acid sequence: CASSLYGGDPTNEKLFF.

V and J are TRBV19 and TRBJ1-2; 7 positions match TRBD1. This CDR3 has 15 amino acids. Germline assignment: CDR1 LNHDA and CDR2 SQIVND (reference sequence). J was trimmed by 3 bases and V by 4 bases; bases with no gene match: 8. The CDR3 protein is CASSTQGTADYGYTF. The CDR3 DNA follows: TGTGCCAGTAGTACACAGGGGACAGCGGACTATGGCTACACCTTC.

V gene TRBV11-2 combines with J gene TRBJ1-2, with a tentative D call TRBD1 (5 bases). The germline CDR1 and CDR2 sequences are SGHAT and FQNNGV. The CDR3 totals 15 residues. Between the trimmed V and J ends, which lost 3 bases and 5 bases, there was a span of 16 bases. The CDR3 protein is CASSLGGLGGYGYTF. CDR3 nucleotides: TGTGCCAGCAGCTTGGGGGGTCTGGGGGGGTATGGCTACACCTTC.

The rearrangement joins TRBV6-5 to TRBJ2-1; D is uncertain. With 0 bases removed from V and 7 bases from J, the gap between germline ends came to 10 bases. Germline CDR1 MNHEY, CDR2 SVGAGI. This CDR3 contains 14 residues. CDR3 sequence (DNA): TGTGCCAGCAGTTACTCGCTTGCCGGGAATGAGCAGTTCTTC. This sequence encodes CASSYSLAGNEQFF.

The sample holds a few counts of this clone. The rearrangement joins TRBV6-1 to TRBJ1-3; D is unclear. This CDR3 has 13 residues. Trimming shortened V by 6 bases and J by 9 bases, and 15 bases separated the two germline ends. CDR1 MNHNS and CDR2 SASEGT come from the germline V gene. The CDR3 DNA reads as TGTGCCAGCAGGTCGAGGGAGCGCAGCACCATATATTTT. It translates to CASRSRERSTIYF.

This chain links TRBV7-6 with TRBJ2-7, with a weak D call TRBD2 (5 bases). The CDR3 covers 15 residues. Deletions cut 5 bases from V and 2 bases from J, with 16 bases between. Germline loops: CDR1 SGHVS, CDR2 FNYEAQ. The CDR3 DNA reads TGTGCCAGCAGCCCCGGAGGAGATAGAACCTACGAGCAGTACTTC. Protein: CASSPGGDRTYEQYF.

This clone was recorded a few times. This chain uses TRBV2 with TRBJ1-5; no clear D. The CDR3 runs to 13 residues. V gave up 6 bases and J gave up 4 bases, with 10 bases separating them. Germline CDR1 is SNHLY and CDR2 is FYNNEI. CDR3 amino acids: CASRVIENQPQHF. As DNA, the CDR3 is TGTGCCAGCAGGGTTATCGAGAATCAGCCCCAGCATTTT.

Here the CDR3 DNA reads TGTGCCAGCAGTCTAGGGACAGGGGGTTCGGGCTCCTACGAGCAGTACTTC. It codes for CASSLGTGGSGSYEQYF. This rearrangement joins TRBV27 to TRBJ2-7; 11 bases agree with TRBD1. Germline CDR1 reads MNHEY; CDR2 reads SMNVEV (reference sequence). The CDR3 covers 17 residues. J lost 0 bases, V lost 5 bases, and 9 bases had no gene match.

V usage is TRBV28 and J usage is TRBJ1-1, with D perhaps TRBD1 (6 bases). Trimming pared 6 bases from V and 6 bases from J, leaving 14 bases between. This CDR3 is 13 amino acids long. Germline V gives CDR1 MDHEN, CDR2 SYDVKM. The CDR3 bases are TGTGCCAGCAGGGGCACAGGGTCCCCTGAAGCTTTCTTT. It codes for CASRGTGSPEAFF.

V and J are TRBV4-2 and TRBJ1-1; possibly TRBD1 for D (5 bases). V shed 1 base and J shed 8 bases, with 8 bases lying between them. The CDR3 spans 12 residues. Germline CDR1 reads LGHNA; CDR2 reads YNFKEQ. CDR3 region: CASSQGSGEAFF. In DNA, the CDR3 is TGTGCCAGCAGCCAAGGGTCAGGGGAAGCTTTCTTT.

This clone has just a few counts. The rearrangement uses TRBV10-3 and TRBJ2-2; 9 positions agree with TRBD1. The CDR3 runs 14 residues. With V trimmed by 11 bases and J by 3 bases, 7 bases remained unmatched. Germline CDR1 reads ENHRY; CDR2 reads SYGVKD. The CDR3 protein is CASAGTGYTGELFF. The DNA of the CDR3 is TGTGCCTCGGCCGGGACAGGGTACACCGGGGAGCTGTTTTTT.

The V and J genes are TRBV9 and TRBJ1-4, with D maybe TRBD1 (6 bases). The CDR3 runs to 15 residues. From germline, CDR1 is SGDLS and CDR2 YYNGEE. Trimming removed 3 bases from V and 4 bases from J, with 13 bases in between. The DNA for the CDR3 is TGTGCCAGCAGCGCAGGACAGAAGAGTAATGAAAAACTGTTTTTT. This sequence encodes CASSAGQKSNEKLFF.

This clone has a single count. The CDR3 here is CAISDTLAGGPYEQYF. The CDR3 region has the DNA TGTGCCATCAGCGATACACTAGCGGGGGGCCCCTACGAGCAGTACTTC. The J gene is TRBJ2-7, the V gene TRBV10-3, with 12 bases lining up with TRBD2. The junction had 8 bases not matched to a gene; V was cut back by 6 bases and J by 2 bases. Germline CDR1 and CDR2: ENHRY and SYGVKD. There are 16 residues in the CDR3.

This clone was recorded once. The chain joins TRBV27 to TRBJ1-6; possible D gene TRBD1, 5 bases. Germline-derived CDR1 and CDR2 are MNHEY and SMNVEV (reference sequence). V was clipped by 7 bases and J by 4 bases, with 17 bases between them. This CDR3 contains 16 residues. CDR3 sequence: CASNVAGQGYNSPLHF. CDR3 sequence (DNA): TGTGCCAGCAACGTAGCTGGGCAGGGATATAATTCACCCCTCCACTTT.

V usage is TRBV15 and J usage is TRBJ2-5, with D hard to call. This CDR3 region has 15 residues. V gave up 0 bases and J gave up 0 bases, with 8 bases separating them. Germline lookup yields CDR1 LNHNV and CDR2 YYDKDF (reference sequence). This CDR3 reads CATSREGSHQETQYF. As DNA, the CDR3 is TGTGCCACCAGCAGAGAGGGCAGCCACCAAGAGACCCAGTACTTC.

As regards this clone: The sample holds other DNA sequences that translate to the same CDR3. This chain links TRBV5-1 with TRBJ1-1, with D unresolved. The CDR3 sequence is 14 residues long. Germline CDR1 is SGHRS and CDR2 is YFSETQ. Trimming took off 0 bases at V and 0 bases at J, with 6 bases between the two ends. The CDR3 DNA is TGCGCCAGCAGCTTGGGACAAATGAACACTGAAGCTTTCTTT. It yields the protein CASSLGQMNTEAFF. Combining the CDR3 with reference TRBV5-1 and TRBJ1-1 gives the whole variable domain KAGVTQTPRYLIKTRGQQVTLSCSPISGHRSVSWYQQTPGQGLQFLFEYFSETQRNKGNFPGRFSGRQFSNSRSEMNVSTLELGDSALYLCASSLGQMNTEAFFGQGTRLTVV.

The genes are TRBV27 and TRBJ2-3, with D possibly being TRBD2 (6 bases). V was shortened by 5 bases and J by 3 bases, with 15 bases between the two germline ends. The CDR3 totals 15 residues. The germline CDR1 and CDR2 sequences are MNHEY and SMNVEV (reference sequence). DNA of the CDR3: TGTGCCAGCAGTGCATCGGAGGGGAGGACAGATACGCAGTATTTT. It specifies CASSASEGRTDTQYF.

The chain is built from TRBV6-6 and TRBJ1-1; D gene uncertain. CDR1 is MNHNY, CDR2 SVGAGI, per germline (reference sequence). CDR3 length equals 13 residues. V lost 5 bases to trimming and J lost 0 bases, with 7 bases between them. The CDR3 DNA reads TGTGCCAGCAGTGGTGAGATGAACACTGAAGCTTTCTTT. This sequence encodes CASSGEMNTEAFF.

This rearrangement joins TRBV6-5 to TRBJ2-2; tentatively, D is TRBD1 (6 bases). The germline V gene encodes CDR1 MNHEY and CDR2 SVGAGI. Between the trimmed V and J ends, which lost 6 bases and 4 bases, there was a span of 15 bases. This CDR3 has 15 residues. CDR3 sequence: CASRRDRRGTGELFF. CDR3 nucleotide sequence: TGTGCCAGCAGACGAGACAGGCGAGGCACCGGGGAGCTGTTTTTT.